These T cell receptor beta chains were read from a single sample in a study of shared clonotypes between healthy human individuals. Using immunoSEQ multiplex PCR, the repertoire was profiled, and TCRdb retains in-frame clones only, with some absent. The sample includes around 720,000 clones, roughly 72% of them seen just once. Sequenced sample: memory CD4+ T cells sorted from blood. The receptor source for this set is a woman in her twenties or thirties in good health. Both conserved end residues are part of each CDR3. A D gene is named only where the DNA matches it firmly. The listing skips clone size in some rows; elsewhere it reads once, few, many or a size class.

cdr3_nt	cdr3_aa	v_call	clone_size	j_call	d_call
TGTGCCAGCAGCGAACGACTAGCGGGGAGCACAGATACGCAGTATTTT	CASSERLAGSTDTQYF	TRBV5-4	-	TRBJ2-3	TRBD2
TGTGCCAGCAGAGGGACAGGGGGCGCAGATACGCAGTATTTT	CASRGTGGADTQYF	TRBV2	-	TRBJ2-3	TRBD1
TGTGCCAGCAGCTCAAAAAAGCGTGGGGTTATGGATGAGCAGTTCTTC	CASSSKKRGVMDEQFF	TRBV5-6	-	TRBJ2-1	-
TGTGCCAGCAGCCCCGGGACTAGGGTCAATGAGCAGTTCTTC	CASSPGTRVNEQFF	TRBV27	-	TRBJ2-1	TRBD2
TGTGCCAGCAGCCAAGCAGGGGTTTTTAACTATGGCTACACCTTC	CASSQAGVFNYGYTF	TRBV11-1	-	TRBJ1-2	-
TGTGCCATCAGGCAGGGGTCTCGCACCGGGGAGCTGTTTTTT	CAIRQGSRTGELFF	TRBV10-3	-	TRBJ2-2	-
TGTGCCAGCAGCCCGGGGTTTAATGGCTACACCTTC	CASSPGFNGYTF	TRBV11-2	-	TRBJ1-2	-
TGCGCCAGCAGCTTGGCCCCCCCGGGAGAGTCCTACGAGCAGTACTTC	CASSLAPPGESYEQYF	TRBV5-1	-	TRBJ2-7	-
TGTGCCAGCAGCTTTGCCGACAGGGAAGTCGAGCAGTACTTC	CASSFADREVEQYF	TRBV7-9	few	TRBJ2-7	TRBD1
TGTGCCAGCAGCTTCCGGGATCGGACTGAAGCTTTCTTT	CASSFRDRTEAFF	TRBV13	-	TRBJ1-1	-
TGCGCCAGGGTGCACAGGGGGGGCGGCTACACCTTC	CARVHRGGGYTF	TRBV10-1	once	TRBJ1-2	TRBD1
TGTGCCAGCAGGGGCACATCCGGGTCCTACAATGAGCAGTTCTTC	CASRGTSGSYNEQFF	TRBV2	-	TRBJ2-1	-
TGTGCCAGCTCATGGGGACAGGAGAACACTGAAGCTTTCTTT	CASSWGQENTEAFF	TRBV18	-	TRBJ1-1	TRBD1
TGCGCCAGCAGCGTGACTAGCGGGAGGGCCGGAAGAGACATTCAGTACTTC	CASSVTSGRAGRDIQYF	TRBV5-1	-	TRBJ2-4	TRBD2
TGTGCCAGCAGTTCAAACCAGGGGGTATACGAGCAGTTCTTC	CASSSNQGVYEQFF	TRBV27	few	TRBJ2-1	TRBD1
TGTGCCAGCAACTCTTTTGGGGGTGGCACCGGGGAGCTGTTTTTT	CASNSFGGGTGELFF	TRBV28	-	TRBJ2-2	-
TGTGCCAGCAGCTTAATCGGGAATAAGCCCCAGCATTTT	CASSLIGNKPQHF	TRBV7-2	few	TRBJ1-5	-
TGTGCCAGCAGCTTAAGGGACAGGGTCACTGAAGCTTTCTTT	CASSLRDRVTEAFF	TRBV5-6	-	TRBJ1-1	TRBD1
TGCAGCGTACAGGCATACTCTGGAAACACCATATATTTT	CSVQAYSGNTIYF	TRBV29-1	-	TRBJ1-3	-
TGTGCCAGCAGTCCCCACACAGGGATCGGAGAGACCCAGTACTTC	CASSPHTGIGETQYF	TRBV25-1	-	TRBJ2-5	-
TGTGCCAGCAGCTTAGAGGGACAGGTCTCCTACGAGCAGTACTTC	CASSLEGQVSYEQYF	TRBV7-9	-	TRBJ2-7	TRBD1
TGTGCCAGCAGCTTAGGGTCAGGCCTCTACAATGAGCAGTTCTTC	CASSLGSGLYNEQFF	TRBV7-3	few	TRBJ2-1	-
TGTGCCAGCAGCTTAAACGGAGCCGACACCGGGGAGCTGTTTTTT	CASSLNGADTGELFF	TRBV7-8	-	TRBJ2-2	-
TGTGCCAGTAGGTACAGGGAAGTCAATCAGCCCCAGCATTTT	CASRYREVNQPQHF	TRBV19	once	TRBJ1-5	-
TGTGCCAGCAGCCACGGGACGGAAAGCTCCTACGAGCAGTACTTC	CASSHGTESSYEQYF	TRBV28	-	TRBJ2-7	-
TGCGCCAGCAGCTTGGATAGGTATGGCTACACCTTC	CASSLDRYGYTF	TRBV5-1	-	TRBJ1-2	-
TGTGCCAGCTCACCGCAGAGCCTAAACTATGGCTACACCTTC	CASSPQSLNYGYTF	TRBV18	-	TRBJ1-2	-
TGCGCCAGCAGCACCGGACTAAGGAACACCGGGGAGCTGTTTTTT	CASSTGLRNTGELFF	TRBV5-1	many	TRBJ2-2	-